This T cell receptor beta chain was obtained from a study of identical twins. This clonotype was seen ten or more times. Antigen specificity is unknown. TCRdb redid the calling of the 5' RACE reads with MiXCR, one entry per CDR3 protein. The sample has 200,000 to 250,000 distinct CDR3 sequences; about 7.3% are singletons. General study results and limits: In beta out-of-frame sequences, the excess sharing between twins was weaker. Zero-insertion analyses were open to partial confounding by invariant MAIT and iNKT cells.

V lost 3 bases, J lost 1 base, and 5 bases stayed unmatched. This CDR3 has 15 amino acids. The same data also went into a second study, on yellow fever vaccine responses in identical twins. That study adds: On the reported evidence, twins' vaccine T cell responses seemed partly convergent and partly personalized.

The sample consisted of memory (CD45RO+) T cells sorted from blood. This receptor was taken from a woman in her late teens or twenties in good health. V gene TRBV12-3 or TRBV12-4 combines with J gene TRBJ2-5; 7 bases line up with TRBD1. CDR3 sequence reads: CASSFSGTAQETQYF. Written as DNA, the CDR3 is TGTGCCAGCAGTTTTTCCGGGACAGCCCAAGAGACCCAGTACTTC.